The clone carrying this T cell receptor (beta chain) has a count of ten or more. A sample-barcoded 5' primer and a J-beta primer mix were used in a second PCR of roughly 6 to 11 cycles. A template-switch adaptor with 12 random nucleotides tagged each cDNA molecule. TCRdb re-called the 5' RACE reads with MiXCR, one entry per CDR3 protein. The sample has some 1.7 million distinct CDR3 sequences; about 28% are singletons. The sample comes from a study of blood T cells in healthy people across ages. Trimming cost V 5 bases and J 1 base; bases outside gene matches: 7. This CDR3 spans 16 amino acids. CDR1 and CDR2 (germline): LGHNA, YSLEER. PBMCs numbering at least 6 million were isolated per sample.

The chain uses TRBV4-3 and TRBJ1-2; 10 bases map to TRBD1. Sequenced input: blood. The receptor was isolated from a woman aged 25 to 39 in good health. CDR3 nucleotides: TGCGCCAGCAGCGGCTGGGGGGACAGGGGTAACTATGGCTACACCTTC. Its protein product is CASSGWGDRGNYGYTF.